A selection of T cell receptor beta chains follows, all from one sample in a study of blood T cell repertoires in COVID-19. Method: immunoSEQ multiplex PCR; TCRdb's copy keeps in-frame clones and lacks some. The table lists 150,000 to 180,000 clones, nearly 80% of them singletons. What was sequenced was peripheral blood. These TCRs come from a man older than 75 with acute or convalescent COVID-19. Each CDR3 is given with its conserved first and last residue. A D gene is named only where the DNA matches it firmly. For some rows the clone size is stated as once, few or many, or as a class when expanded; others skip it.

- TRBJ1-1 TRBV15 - CATTLGQNTEAFF TGTGCCACCACTTTGGGACAGAACACTGAAGCTTTCTTT
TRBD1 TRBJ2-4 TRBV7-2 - CASSLDPRGNIQYF TGTGCCAGCAGCTTAGATCCCAGGGGGAACATTCAGTACTTC
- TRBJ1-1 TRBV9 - CASSVASDEAFF TGTGCCAGCAGCGTAGCGTCAGATGAAGCTTTCTTT
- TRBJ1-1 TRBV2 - CASSVWGGDTEAFF TGTGCCAGCAGTGTTTGGGGGGGTGACACTGAAGCTTTCTTT
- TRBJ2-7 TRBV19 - CASSIGQSLYEQYF TGTGCCAGTAGTATAGGACAGTCCCTCTACGAGCAGTACTTC
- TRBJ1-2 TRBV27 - CASSFSSGDGYTF TGTGCCAGCAGTTTTTCGTCAGGGGATGGCTACACCTTC
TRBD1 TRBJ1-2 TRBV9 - CASKRTGGAVGYTF TGTGCCAGCAAGAGGACAGGGGGCGCGGTTGGCTACACCTTC
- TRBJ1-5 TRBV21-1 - CASSKSQFRLPNSNQPQHF TGTGCCAGCAGCAAAAGTCAATTTCGCCTGCCTAATAGCAATCAGCCCCAGCATTTT
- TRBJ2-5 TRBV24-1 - CATSDSGHHQETQYF TGTGCCACCAGTGATTCCGGACACCACCAAGAGACCCAGTACTTC
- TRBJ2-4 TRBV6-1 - CASSEGRGGGNIQYF TGTGCCAGCAGTGAAGGGAGGGGGGGTGGAAACATTCAGTACTTC
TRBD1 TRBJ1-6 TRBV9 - CASSVATGTGGRSPLHF TGTGCCAGCAGCGTAGCTACGGGGACAGGAGGGCGTTCACCCCTCCACTTT
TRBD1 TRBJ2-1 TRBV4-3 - CASSQVFGTASGEQFF TGCGCCAGCAGCCAAGTTTTTGGGACAGCTTCGGGTGAGCAGTTCTTC
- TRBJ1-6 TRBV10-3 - CAISGTSNNSPLHF TGTGCCATCAGTGGGACAAGTAATAATTCACCCCTCCACTTT
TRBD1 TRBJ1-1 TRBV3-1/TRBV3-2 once CASSQDLTGVKAFF TGTGCCAGCAGCCAAGATTTGACAGGGGTAAAAGCTTTCTTT
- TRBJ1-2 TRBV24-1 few CATSDRDGYTF TGTGCCACCAGTGACAGGGATGGCTACACCTTC
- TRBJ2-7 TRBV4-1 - CASSHSFGGPSYEQYF TGCGCCAGCAGCCACTCGTTCGGGGGGCCCTCCTACGAGCAGTACTTC
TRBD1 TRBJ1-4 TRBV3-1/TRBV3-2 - CASSQVGTGVEKLFF TGTGCCAGCAGCCAAGTGGGGACAGGGGTCGAAAAACTGTTTTTT
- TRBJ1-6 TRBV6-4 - CASSPKLQGYNSPLHF TGTGCCAGCAGCCCGAAATTACAGGGTTATAATTCACCCCTCCACTTT
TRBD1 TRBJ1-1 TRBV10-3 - CAISESAGTGGKTEAFF TGTGCCATCAGTGAGTCGGCCGGGACAGGGGGCAAAACTGAAGCTTTCTTT
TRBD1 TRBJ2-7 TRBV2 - CASLGRTGVGEQYF TGTGCCAGCCTAGGGAGAACAGGGGTGGGCGAGCAGTACTTC
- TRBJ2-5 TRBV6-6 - CASAGAQETQYF TGTGCCAGCGCAGGGGCCCAAGAGACCCAGTACTTC
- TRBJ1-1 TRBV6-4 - CASRGGHTEAFF TGTGCCAGCAGGGGGGGGCACACTGAAGCTTTCTTT
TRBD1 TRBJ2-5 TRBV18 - CASSPGTGRETQYF TGTGCCAGCTCACCTGGGACAGGGCGAGAGACCCAGTACTTC
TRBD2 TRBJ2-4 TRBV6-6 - CASSYGSGGTKNIQYF TGTGCCAGCAGTTACGGTAGCGGGGGTACCAAAAACATTCAGTACTTC
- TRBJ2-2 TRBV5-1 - CASTRGESNTGELFF TGCGCCAGCACCAGGGGGGAATCGAACACCGGGGAGCTGTTTTTT
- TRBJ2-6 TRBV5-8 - CASSLDRGSGANVLTF TGTGCCAGCAGCTTGGATAGGGGCTCTGGGGCCAACGTCCTGACTTTC
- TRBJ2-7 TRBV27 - CASSSFRYEQYF TGTGCCAGCAGTTCTTTTCGCTACGAGCAGTACTTC
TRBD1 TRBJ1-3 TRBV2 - CASSAFGTGAFSGNTIYF TGTGCCAGCAGTGCTTTTGGGACAGGGGCCTTCTCTGGAAACACCATATATTTT
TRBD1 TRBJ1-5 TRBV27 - CASSFGQGIDQPQHF TGTGCCAGCAGCTTCGGACAGGGGATTGATCAGCCCCAGCATTTT
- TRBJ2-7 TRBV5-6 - CASSLSVRVREQYF TGTGCCAGCAGCCTAAGCGTCCGCGTGCGCGAGCAGTACTTC
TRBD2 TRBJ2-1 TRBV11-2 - CASSTLAGAYNEQFF TGTGCCAGCAGCACCCTAGCGGGGGCCTACAATGAGCAGTTCTTC
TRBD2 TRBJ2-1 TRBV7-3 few CASSRTRERGLYNEQFF TGTGCCAGCAGCCGAACCAGGGAGCGGGGCCTCTACAATGAGCAGTTCTTC
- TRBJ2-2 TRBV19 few CASSIWGRRRGTGELFF TGTGCCAGTAGTATATGGGGGCGGAGAAGAGGCACCGGGGAGCTGTTTTTT
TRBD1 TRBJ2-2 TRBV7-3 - CASSAIGDRETGELFF TGTGCCAGCAGCGCAATAGGGGACAGAGAAACCGGGGAGCTGTTTTTT
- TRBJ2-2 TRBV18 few CASLTSLNTGELFF TGTGCCAGCTTAACTAGCCTAAACACCGGGGAGCTGTTTTTT
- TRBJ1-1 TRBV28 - CASSLWSGGTRNTEAFF TGTGCCAGCAGTTTATGGTCCGGAGGGACGAGGAACACTGAAGCTTTCTTT
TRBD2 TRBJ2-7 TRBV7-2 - CASSPSGTSGYEQYF TGTGCCAGCAGCCCCTCCGGGACTAGCGGCTACGAGCAGTACTTC
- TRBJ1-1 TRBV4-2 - CASSQMRANTEAFF TGTGCCAGCAGCCAGATGCGCGCGAACACTGAAGCTTTCTTT
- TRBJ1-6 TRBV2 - CASKARTNSPLHF TGTGCCAGCAAAGCTCGCACTAATTCACCCCTCCACTTT
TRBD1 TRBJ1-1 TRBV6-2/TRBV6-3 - CASSYPGQGAVNTEAFF TGTGCCAGCAGTTACCCGGGACAGGGAGCGGTGAACACTGAAGCTTTCTTT
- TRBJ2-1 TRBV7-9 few CASSQSGSYNEQFF TGTGCCAGCAGCCAATCCGGCTCCTACAATGAGCAGTTCTTC
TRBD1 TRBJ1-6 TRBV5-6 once CASSLGNRGGSPLHF TGTGCCAGCAGCTTGGGGAACAGGGGTGGTTCACCCCTCCACTTT
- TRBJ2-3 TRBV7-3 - CASRPTVSTDTQYF TGTGCCAGCAGACCGACAGTTAGCACAGATACGCAGTATTTT
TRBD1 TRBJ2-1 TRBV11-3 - CASSLGGRGLNEQFF TGTGCCAGCAGCTTGGGAGGCAGGGGGCTGAATGAGCAGTTCTTC
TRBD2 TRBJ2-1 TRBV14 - CASSLTSGGHNEQFF TGTGCCAGCAGTCTCACTAGCGGGGGACACAATGAGCAGTTCTTC
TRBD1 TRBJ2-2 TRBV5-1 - CASSPDRVDGELFF TGCGCCAGCAGTCCGGACAGGGTGGACGGGGAGCTGTTTTTT
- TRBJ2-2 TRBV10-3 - CAISEIGGATNTGELFF TGTGCCATCAGTGAGATAGGAGGGGCGACGAACACCGGGGAGCTGTTTTTT
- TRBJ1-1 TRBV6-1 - CASSETGPNTEAFF TGTGCCAGCAGTGAGACAGGTCCGAACACTGAAGCTTTCTTT
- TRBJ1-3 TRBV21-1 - CASSDGGVGQGNSGNTIYF -
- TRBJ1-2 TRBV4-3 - CASSQDRQNYGYTF TGCGCCAGCAGCCAAGATCGACAGAACTATGGCTACACCTTC